A selection of T cell receptor beta chains follows, all from one sample in a study of blood T cell repertoires in COVID-19. TCRdb's table, derived via immunoSEQ multiplex PCR, lists solely in-frame clones and lacks some. The sample contains under 300,000 clones, approximately 78% of which appear only once. Material: peripheral blood. The receptors shown here come from an older woman with active or convalescent COVID-19. Each CDR3 is given with its conserved first and last residue. Each record gives: D gene, J gene, V gene, CDR3 protein, CDR3 DNA. D genes are given only for firm matches.

d_call: TRBD1
j_call: TRBJ1-1
v_call: TRBV7-6
cdr3_aa: CASSGSQGGNTEAFF
cdr3_nt: TGTGCCAGCAGCGGGAGTCAGGGGGGTAACACTGAAGCTTTCTTT

d_call: TRBD2
j_call: TRBJ2-2
v_call: TRBV6-2/TRBV6-3
cdr3_aa: CASSSRTSGVWRELFF
cdr3_nt: TGTGCCAGCAGTAGCCGGACTAGCGGGGTCTGGCGGGAGCTGTTTTTT

d_call: TRBD2
j_call: TRBJ2-5
v_call: TRBV7-9
cdr3_aa: CASSPIAPAQGGLQETQYF
cdr3_nt: TGTGCCAGCAGCCCCATCGCACCCGCCCAGGGAGGGTTACAAGAGACCCAGTACTTC

d_call: -
j_call: TRBJ2-7
v_call: TRBV5-4
cdr3_aa: CASSLFDEQYF
cdr3_nt: TGTGCCAGCAGCTTGTTCGACGAGCAGTACTTC

d_call: TRBD2
j_call: TRBJ2-3
v_call: TRBV6-1
cdr3_aa: CASSDRTSGGTDTQYF
cdr3_nt: TGTGCCAGCAGTGACAGGACTAGCGGAGGCACAGATACGCAGTATTTT

d_call: -
j_call: TRBJ1-4
v_call: TRBV21-1
cdr3_aa: CARQTGLDEKLFF
cdr3_nt: TGTGCCAGACAGACAGGGTTAGATGAAAAACTGTTTTTT

d_call: TRBD2
j_call: TRBJ2-1
v_call: TRBV7-6
cdr3_aa: CASSLPPVSGGAYEQFF
cdr3_nt: TGTGCCAGCAGCTTACCCCCGGTTAGCGGGGGGGCTTATGAGCAGTTCTTC

d_call: TRBD2
j_call: TRBJ2-3
v_call: TRBV19
cdr3_aa: CASSIGGGSTDTQYF
cdr3_nt: TGTGCCAGTAGTATTGGCGGGGGTAGCACAGATACGCAGTATTTT

d_call: -
j_call: TRBJ1-2
v_call: TRBV27
cdr3_aa: CASSFQGQGYTF
cdr3_nt: TGTGCCAGCAGTTTTCAGGGGCAAGGCTACACCTTC

d_call: TRBD1
j_call: TRBJ2-5
v_call: TRBV25-1
cdr3_aa: CASSGNRGLQTQYF
cdr3_nt: TGTGCCAGCTCGGGAAACAGGGGGCTGCAGACCCAGTACTTC

d_call: -
j_call: TRBJ2-4
v_call: TRBV6-5
cdr3_aa: CASRKEGGTKNIQYF
cdr3_nt: TGTGCCAGCAGAAAGGAAGGGGGAACCAAAAACATTCAGTACTTC

d_call: -
j_call: TRBJ1-6
v_call: TRBV6-2/TRBV6-3
cdr3_aa: CASSYARGPASPLHF
cdr3_nt: TGTGCCAGCAGTTATGCCAGGGGCCCAGCTTCACCCCTCCACTTT

d_call: -
j_call: TRBJ2-3
v_call: TRBV18
cdr3_aa: CASTPGVDTQYF
cdr3_nt: TGTGCCAGCACCCCGGGGGTAGATACGCAGTATTTT